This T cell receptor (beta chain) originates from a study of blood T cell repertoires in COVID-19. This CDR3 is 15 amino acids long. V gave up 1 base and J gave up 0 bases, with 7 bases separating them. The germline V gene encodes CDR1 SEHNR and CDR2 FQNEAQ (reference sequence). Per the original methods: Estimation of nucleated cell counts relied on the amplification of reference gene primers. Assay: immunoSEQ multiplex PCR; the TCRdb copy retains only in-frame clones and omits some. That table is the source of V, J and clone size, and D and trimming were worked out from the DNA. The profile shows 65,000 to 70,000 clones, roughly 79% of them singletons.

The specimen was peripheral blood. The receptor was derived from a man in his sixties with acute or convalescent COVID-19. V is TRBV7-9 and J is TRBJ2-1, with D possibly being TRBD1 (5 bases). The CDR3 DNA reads TGTGCCAGCAGCTTAGACAGGTTCTCCTACAATGAGCAGTTCTTC. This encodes CASSLDRFSYNEQFF.